This entry concerns a single T cell receptor (beta chain). The antigen it recognizes is unknown. No qualities accompany the bases; no much larger clone lies one base away. In light of the paper, this sample's time point label describes: baseline before first vaccination. Vaccinee samples were obtained from the UK trials COV001 and COV002, which included a single-blind randomized controlled phase 2/3 trial of AZD1222 (ChAdOx1 nCoV-19) in healthy adults. For TCRbeta chain sequencing, PBMC samples from trial participants were taken at day 0 and at day 28 after the second dose. This entry belongs to a study of T cell responses to AZD1222 COVID-19 vaccine (dated by TCRdb to about 2021). Regarding the research as a whole: Because spike-specific TCR depth and breadth did not differ between the two schedules, AZD1222 recipients who got a second dose at roughly 4 weeks were pooled with those who got a second dose at roughly 12 weeks. Trial participants were enrolled by age into 18-55, 56-69 and 70-plus year subgroups, with about 150, 28 and 57 TCR-sequenced participants respectively. A total of 233 trial participants underwent TCR sequencing, of whom about 200 received two doses of AZD1222 and around 26 received two doses of the MenACWY control vaccine. Summary of the overall study and its limitations: Spike-specific TCR breadth and depth rose significantly after two AZD1222 doses compared with day 0 and with MenACWY recipients. The 56-69-year group was small, and its depth increase did not reach significance, likely because of low power. Epitopes outside the regions mutated in the B.1.351 and B.1.1.7 variants were reportedly recognized by nearly half of the unique spike-specific TCRs. Participants were mostly white British, with more females than males. The authors suggested clonal diversity may have been underestimated. CD4 TCRs associated with the vaccine covered the entire spike protein, and the dominant responses were in regions 160-218 and 743-854. No day 14 peak-response samples were available, so repertoires were characterized only after the peak T cell response. Only five to seven AZD1222 recipients were SARS-CoV-2 seropositive at baseline, limiting conclusions about previously exposed vaccinees.

Inclusive of the bounding cysteine and phenylalanine, the CDR3 is 14 residues long. Only the CDR3 region is kept as DNA, spanning 42 bases read in frame from base 1. Relative to germline, V is 1 base shorter and J is 2 bases shorter, with 9 bases between their ends. The CDR1 and CDR2 encoded by the germline V gene (reference sequence) are SEHNR and FQNEAQ. The CDR3 regions of human TCRbeta chains were subjected to immunosequencing. As for the original processing: Repertoire TCRs were matched against a reference library of SARS-CoV-2-specific TCRs generated with the MIRA antigen-specificity platform. Breadth was defined as the fraction of unique TCRs that were SARS-CoV-2-associated. Depth was defined as the fraction of total T cells that were SARS-CoV-2-associated. Using the MIRA data, each spike-specific TCR was assigned both to the spike region to which the TCR was reactive and to a CD4 or CD8 class. Log10-transformed breadth and depth values were compared by one-way ANOVA with Sidak's multiple comparisons tests. As stored in TCRdb, this immuneACCESS dataset retains in-frame rearrangements with V and J assigned. A fraction of the clones does not appear; measured against another copy, unresolved V genes explain less than half of the discrepancy, and the remainder lacks a known reason. Clone size and V and J calls were adopted from that table, with D and trimming inferred from the DNA. This sample is represented by some 150,000 clones; around 90% of them were singletons. The ten largest clones take up under 2% of the sample.

In this chain, TRBV7-9 is recombined with TRBJ2-7; the D assignment is uncertain and may be TRBD1 or TRBD2, with 5 bases supporting each. The receptor's source is an adult in good health. Specimen: peripheral blood, collected on day 0 of AZD1222 vaccination. The CDR3 loop reads CASSLVGTTYEQYF. The DNA is TGTGCCAGCAGCTTAGTGGGGACCACCTACGAGCAGTACTTC.